The entry below describes one T cell receptor beta chain. The V gene lost 2 bases and the J gene lost 0 bases, with 10 bases spanning the gap. This CDR3 has 15 residues. The germline CDR1 and CDR2 sequences are SGHRS and YFSETQ. This record belongs to a study of molecular identifiers for immune sequencing clone quantification. Using its own MiXCR run on the PCR reads, TCRdb lists one record per CDR3 protein. The sample has 85,000 to 100,000 distinct CDR3 sequences; roughly a fifth are singletons. Input for naive CD8 libraries was roughly 20,000 to 1,000,000 sorted cells; the RNA fraction used was 10%, 30% or 50%.

This clonotype was obtained from a human donor in good health. Some libraries in this study had Jurkat cell RNA spiked in. The rearrangement joins TRBV5-1 to TRBJ2-3; tentative D call: TRBD1 (5 bases). The sequencing input was naive CD8+ T cells from blood, with Jurkat cell RNA spiked in. Regarding subset: FACS-sorted CD8+CD4-CCR7+CD45RA+ naive T cells. In DNA, the CDR3 is TGCGCCAGCAGCTTTAGGGGTAGTAGCACAGATACGCAGTATTTT. Translating it yields CASSFRGSSTDTQYF.